This T cell receptor (beta chain) derives from a study of cytomegalovirus exposure and HLA in healthy donors. Study-level findings and limits: In a later analysis, specific HLA alleles were associated with 15,000 to 20,000 TCR beta sequences at a 0.05 false discovery rate. In a later analysis, parvovirus B19, influenza, CMV and Epstein-Barr virus appeared linked to several top co-occurrence clusters.

The germline CDR1 and CDR2 sequences are SGHVS and FNYEAQ. The J segment lost 5 bases and the V segment lost 4 bases, leaving 5 bases of the junction unmatched. CDR3 length: 16 residues. The PCR made use of 60 Vbeta and 13 Jbeta primers. Clones were sequenced by immunoSEQ multiplex PCR, and TCRdb holds only the in-frame ones, with some missing. The table shows 120,000 to 150,000 clones, with roughly 86% occurring only once. This clone has just a few counts. Its antigen remains unknown. This chain joins TRBV7-6 and TRBJ1-6, with 10 nucleotides matching TRBD1. This TCR came from a man aged 18 to 30 in good health and CMV-seropositive. Sample: PBMCs. The CDR3 DNA follows: TGTGCCAGCAGCTCGTACGGGACAGGGGATAATTCACCCCTCCACTTT. Encoded protein: CASSSYGTGDNSPLHF. The variable domain in full, completed from reference TRBV7-6 and TRBJ1-6, reads GAGVSQSPRYKVTKRGQDVALRCDPISGHVSLYWYRQALGQGPEFLTYFNYEAQQDKSGLPNDRFSAERPEGSISTLTIQRTEQRDSAMYRCASSSYGTGDNSPLHFGNGTRLTVT.